Sequencing of this T cell receptor beta chain was carried out in a study of T cells in Graves' hyperthyroidism and ophthalmopathy. Authors of the study amplified TCR beta CDR3 regions from RNA transcripts. HTBI primers were employed in a first-round RT-PCR of the TCR CDR3. TCRdb processed the multiplex PCR reads anew with MiXCR; each CDR3 protein has one entry. Here the sample spans about 690,000 distinct CDR3 sequences, 15% to 20% being singletons. Stable disease denoted Graves' hyperthyroidism without ophthalmopathy progression within 18 months. Exclusion criteria comprised uncontrolled infection, other autoimmune disease, pregnancy or lactation. Study-level findings and limits: Ophthalmopathy stood apart from stable hyperthyroidism in a 13 V-J model.

Worth noting for this clonotype: Its target is unknown.

CDR1 is LGHDT, CDR2 YNNKEL, per germline (reference sequence). CDR3 size: 14 residues. V trimming: 4 bases; J trimming: 2 bases; junction bases outside the gene matches: 2. Material for sequencing was blood. The V and J genes are TRBV3-1 and TRBJ2-7, with 10 bases lining up with TRBD2. This TCR came from a man between 50 and 59 years old with Graves' hyperthyroidism. The CDR3 here is CASSPSGSTYEQYF. In DNA, the CDR3 is TGTGCCAGCAGCCCTAGCGGGAGCACCTACGAGCAGTACTTC.